This TCR beta chain is from a study of Tregs in tolerant kidney transplant recipients. Study findings and constraints: The small number of patients limits these findings pending further validation. No direct test of biological reproducibility was done here.

Generated by immunoSEQ multiplex PCR, the TCRdb table keeps only in-frame clones and is missing some. The sample has about 240,000 clones, about 80% seen once; the top ten hold about 0.68%. With V trimmed by 8 bases and J by 0 bases, 3 bases remained unmatched. This CDR3 region has 15 residues. The V gene's germline CDR1 is WSHSY and CDR2 SAAADI. Notes on this clone: What it binds is not known.

The chain has TRBV10-2 and TRBJ1-4; 10 positions match TRBD1. Sample: CD4+ T cells from blood. This sequence originates from a human donor in good health. DNA of the CDR3: TGCGCCAGCGCGGACAGGGGGGCAACTAATGAAAAACTGTTTTTT. Its protein product is CASADRGATNEKLFF.